Given below is one T cell receptor beta chain in context. The junction had 11 bases not matched to a gene; V was cut back by 4 bases and J by 8 bases. CDR3 size: 16 residues. Germline values: CDR1 MNHEY, CDR2 SVGAGI. This record comes from a study of siplizumab effects on memory and regulatory T cells. Measured with immunoSEQ multiplex PCR; TCRdb has only the in-frame clones, and not every one. The data hold about 94,000 clones, with about 94% observed a single time. Material for sequencing was non-Treg CD4+ T cells sorted from blood. The genes are TRBV6-5 and TRBJ1-4, with TRBD1 matching 9 bases. This TCR came from a human donor in good health. CDR3 bases: TGTGCCAGCAGTTCCAGACCCGGGACAGGGATGGAAAAACTGTTTTTT. Its translation: CASSSRPGTGMEKLFF.